A selection of T cell receptor beta chains follows, all from one sample in a study of blood T cell repertoires in COVID-19. Using immunoSEQ multiplex PCR, the repertoire was profiled, and TCRdb retains in-frame clones only, with some absent. The repertoire holds around 300,000 clones, with 86% as singletons. The sequenced sample consisted of peripheral blood. These receptors were collected from a woman between 25 and 40 years old with active or convalescent COVID-19. CDR3s include the opening cysteine and the closing phenylalanine or tryptophan. Each record gives: CDR3 protein, CDR3 DNA, clone size, V gene, D gene, J gene. A D gene is named only where the DNA matches it firmly. Clone size is stated in some rows and not others, as once, few, many or a class when expanded.

cdr3_aa: CASSDPGRGVTDTQYF
cdr3_nt: TGTGCCAGCAGCGATCCGGGGCGGGGGGTCACAGATACGCAGTATTTT
clone_size: -
v_call: TRBV5-4
d_call: TRBD2
j_call: TRBJ2-3

cdr3_aa: CASSRGDRETGELFF
cdr3_nt: TGTGCCAGCAGCCGTGGGGACAGGGAGACCGGGGAGCTGTTTTTT
clone_size: once
v_call: TRBV3-1/TRBV3-2
d_call: TRBD1
j_call: TRBJ2-2

cdr3_aa: CASRRTGGSSSSYEQYF
cdr3_nt: TGTGCCAGCAGACGGACAGGGGGCTCATCGAGCTCCTACGAGCAGTACTTC
clone_size: -
v_call: TRBV2
d_call: TRBD1
j_call: TRBJ2-7

cdr3_aa: CASSVVAANTEAFF
cdr3_nt: TGTGCCAGCAGCGTAGTGGCCGCTAACACTGAAGCTTTCTTT
clone_size: -
v_call: TRBV9
d_call: -
j_call: TRBJ1-1

cdr3_aa: CASSSDAGGQQETQYF
cdr3_nt: TGTGCCAGCAGCTCGGATGCGGGGGGGCAACAAGAGACCCAGTACTTC
clone_size: few
v_call: TRBV5-5
d_call: TRBD2
j_call: TRBJ2-5

cdr3_aa: CASSTPGVSTDTQYF
cdr3_nt: TGTGCCAGCAGTACCCCGGGGGTTTCCACAGATACGCAGTATTTT
clone_size: -
v_call: TRBV6-2/TRBV6-3
d_call: -
j_call: TRBJ2-3

cdr3_aa: CASSYALQQGPTEAFF
cdr3_nt: TGTGCCAGCAGTTACGCTCTACAACAGGGACCCACTGAAGCTTTCTTT
clone_size: -
v_call: TRBV6-2/TRBV6-3
d_call: -
j_call: TRBJ1-1

cdr3_aa: CASSLIGTEETQYF
cdr3_nt: TGCGCCAGCAGCTTGATAGGGACAGAAGAGACCCAGTACTTC
clone_size: -
v_call: TRBV5-1
d_call: TRBD1
j_call: TRBJ2-5

cdr3_aa: CASSPPGGVREQYF
cdr3_nt: TGTGCCAGCAGCCCCCCGGGGGGGGTGAGGGAGCAGTACTTC
clone_size: -
v_call: TRBV7-9
d_call: TRBD2
j_call: TRBJ2-7

cdr3_aa: CSVDQGLFKMNTEAFF
cdr3_nt: TGCAGCGTTGATCAGGGACTGTTCAAAATGAACACTGAAGCTTTCTTT
clone_size: -
v_call: TRBV29-1
d_call: -
j_call: TRBJ1-1

cdr3_aa: CASSLRGFGETQYF
cdr3_nt: TGTGCCAGCAGTCTCCGAGGGTTCGGGGAGACCCAGTACTTC
clone_size: -
v_call: TRBV27
d_call: -
j_call: TRBJ2-5

cdr3_aa: CASRLQGEQFF
cdr3_nt: TGTGCCAGCAGACTACAGGGAGAGCAGTTCTTC
clone_size: -
v_call: TRBV3-1/TRBV3-2
d_call: -
j_call: TRBJ2-1

cdr3_aa: CASSFDRSLVNTEAFF
cdr3_nt: TGCGCCAGCAGCTTCGACAGAAGCCTTGTGAACACTGAAGCTTTCTTT
clone_size: -
v_call: TRBV5-1
d_call: -
j_call: TRBJ1-1

cdr3_aa: CASSASGGGETQYF
cdr3_nt: TGTGCCAGCAGCGCAAGCGGGGGGGGCGAGACCCAGTACTTC
clone_size: few
v_call: TRBV7-9
d_call: TRBD2
j_call: TRBJ2-5

cdr3_aa: CASRLGPTYSYEQYF
cdr3_nt: TGTGCCAGCCGACTAGGACCTACCTACTCCTACGAGCAGTACTTC
clone_size: -
v_call: TRBV2
d_call: -
j_call: TRBJ2-7

cdr3_aa: CASTLRNGVSMNTEAFF
cdr3_nt: TGCGCCAGCACCTTACGTAACGGAGTCTCGATGAACACTGAAGCTTTCTTT
clone_size: once
v_call: TRBV4-1
d_call: -
j_call: TRBJ1-1

cdr3_aa: CASSIRDRGSPLHF
cdr3_nt: TGCGCCAGCAGCATACGGGACAGGGGTTCTCCCCTCCACTTT
clone_size: -
v_call: TRBV5-1
d_call: TRBD1
j_call: TRBJ1-6